The 13 T cell receptor beta chains in this list originate from one sample, sequenced in a study of cytomegalovirus exposure and HLA in healthy donors. The PCR ran on 60 Vbeta and 13 Jbeta primers. Repertoires were generated with immunoSEQ multiplex PCR, while TCRdb's copy carries only in-frame clones and drops some. The table has around 130,000 clones, around three quarters seen once. Sequencing was carried out using PBMCs. Every receptor here comes from a man aged 18 to 30 in good health and CMV-seropositive.

The chain joins TRBV10-3 to TRBJ2-1, with TRBD2 matching over 12 bases. The CDR3 runs to 16 residues. CDR1 and CDR2 from the germline V gene are ENHRY and SYGVKD. The V gene end was trimmed by 2 bases and the J gene end by 8 bases; junction bases not matched to a gene: 7. The chain's CDR3 is CAISEATSGGLHEQFF. The CDR3 DNA reads as TGTGCCATCAGTGAGGCGACTAGCGGGGGACTGCATGAGCAGTTCTTC.

J is TRBJ2-2 and V is TRBV5-1, with D hard to call. The germline V and J ends were trimmed by 1 base and 4 bases, with 17 bases remaining between them. The CDR3 has 17 amino acids. CDR1 is SGHRS, CDR2 YFSETQ, per germline. Here the CDR3 reads CASSLSAQTSGTGELFF. Here the CDR3 DNA reads TGCGCCAGCAGCTTGAGTGCTCAAACCTCGGGCACCGGGGAGCTGTTTTTT.

CDR3 residues: CASSQGTISNQPQHF. The CDR3 bases are TGCGCCAGCAGCCAAGGGACAATTAGCAATCAGCCCCAGCATTTT. The chain uses TRBV4-1 and TRBJ1-5; D perhaps matches TRBD1 (5 bases). Trimming left V 1 base short and J 0 bases short, with 7 bases between. The length of the CDR3 is 15 residues. The germline CDR1 and CDR2 sequences are MGHRA and YSYEKL.

The chain has TRBV5-1 and TRBJ1-3; D unresolved. V lost 4 bases, J lost 0 bases, and 14 bases lay in between. Germline CDR1 SGHRS, CDR2 YFSETQ. This CDR3 region has 16 residues. The CDR3 DNA is TGCGCCAGCAGCCAGACTGAGGCCTACTCTGGAAACACCATATATTTT. The encoded protein is CASSQTEAYSGNTIYF.

V is TRBV30 and J is TRBJ1-5, with D possibly TRBD1 on 6 matching bases. Trimming took off 0 bases at V and 7 bases at J, with 19 bases between the two ends. The CDR3 has 16 residues. Germline CDR1 is GTSNPN and CDR2 is SVGIG (reference sequence). DNA for the CDR3: TGTGCCTGGAGTGTAACCCGTCAGGGGCGGCGGCAGCCCCAGCATTTT. Protein sequence: CAWSVTRQGRRQPQHF. The entire variable domain, with the rest obtained from reference TRBV30 and TRBJ1-5, is as follows: SQTIHQWPATLVQPVGSPLSLECTVEGTSNPNLYWYRQAAGRGLQLLFYSVGIGQISSEVPQNLSASRPQDRQFILSSKKLLLSDSGFYLCAWSVTRQGRRQPQHFGDGTRLSIL.

The chain recombines TRBV30 with TRBJ2-3; TRBD2 might be the D (5 bases). Trimming cost V 4 bases and J 2 bases, with 7 bases left between them. The CDR3 is 12 residues long. Germline V gives CDR1 GTSNPN, CDR2 SVGIG (reference sequence). This chain's CDR3 is CAWKGATDTQYF. CDR3 sequence (DNA): TGTGCCTGGAAGGGAGCCACAGATACGCAGTATTTT. Full variable domain (rest looked up from reference TRBV30 and TRBJ2-3): SQTIHQWPATLVQPVGSPLSLECTVEGTSNPNLYWYRQAAGRGLQLLFYSVGIGQISSEVPQNLSASRPQDRQFILSSKKLLLSDSGFYLCAWKGATDTQYFGPGTRLTVL.

The chain is built from TRBV2 and TRBJ1-1; TRBD1 might be the D (5 bases). V shed 4 bases and J shed 2 bases, with 17 bases lying between them. The CDR3 is 16 residues long. Germline V gene sequence: CDR1 SNHLY, CDR2 FYNNEI. CDR3 amino acids: CASSVAGGGVNTEAFF. The DNA for the CDR3 is TGTGCCAGCAGTGTTGCCGGGGGGGGAGTTAACACTGAAGCTTTCTTT.

V and J are TRBV5-1 and TRBJ2-1; 14 bases match TRBD2. Looked up from germline, CDR1 is SGHRS and CDR2 is YFSETQ. The CDR3 is made up of 15 amino acids. The J segment lost 3 bases and the V segment lost 4 bases, leaving 0 bases of the junction unmatched. The CDR3 sequence is CASSGTSGGYNEQFF. The CDR3 bases are TGCGCCAGCAGCGGGACTAGCGGGGGCTACAATGAGCAGTTCTTC.

Points on this clone: The same CDR3 is also encoded by other DNA sequences in this sample. The chain combines TRBV25-1 with TRBJ1-1; D unresolved. Deletions cut 5 bases from V and 14 bases from J, with 21 bases between. CDR1 MGHDK and CDR2 SYGVNS come from the germline V gene. This CDR3 region has 13 residues. The CDR3 sequence is CASSPEGFGSAFF. CDR3 DNA sequence: TGTGCCAGCAGTCCAGAGGGTTTCGGAAGTGCCTTCTTT.

J is TRBJ1-2 and V is TRBV19; 11 nucleotides align to TRBD1. Germline V CDR1 and CDR2: LNHDA, SQIVND (reference sequence). J lost 2 bases, V lost 5 bases, and 10 bases had no gene match. The CDR3 contains 17 residues. The CDR3 reads CASSRTGGRGSNYGYTF. In DNA form, the CDR3 reads TGTGCCAGTAGTCGGACAGGGGGCCGGGGATCCAACTATGGCTACACCTTC.

CDR3 in amino acids: CASSLDGIRPGDGYTF. CDR3 in DNA: TGTGCCAGCAGCTTGGACGGAATCAGACCAGGCGATGGCTACACCTTC. The chain carries TRBV5-4 and TRBJ1-2, with D unclear. Trimming stripped 0 bases from V and 6 bases from J, with 18 bases between. The V gene's germline CDR1 is SGHNT and CDR2 YYREEE (reference sequence). This CDR3 has 16 amino acids.

This rearrangement joins TRBV6-6 to TRBJ2-3; D is unresolved. Germline V CDR1 and CDR2: MNHNY, SVGAGI (reference sequence). The CDR3 consists of 13 residues. The V end lost 8 bases, the J end lost 5 bases, and 14 bases lay between the germline ends. CDR3 DNA sequence: TGTGCCAGCGGCAGCAGTTCGGGAGATACGCAGTATTTT. This gives the protein CASGSSSGDTQYF.

V and J are TRBV18 and TRBJ2-1; 10 nucleotides align to TRBD1. This CDR3 has 17 residues. Losses at the gene ends were 2 bases for V and 7 bases for J; bases not matched to a gene: 11. Germline V lookup: CDR1 KGHSH, CDR2 LQKENI. The CDR3 is CASSPTPAGQGGNEQFF. DNA of the CDR3: TGTGCCAGCTCACCAACTCCGGCAGGACAGGGGGGGAATGAGCAGTTCTTC.